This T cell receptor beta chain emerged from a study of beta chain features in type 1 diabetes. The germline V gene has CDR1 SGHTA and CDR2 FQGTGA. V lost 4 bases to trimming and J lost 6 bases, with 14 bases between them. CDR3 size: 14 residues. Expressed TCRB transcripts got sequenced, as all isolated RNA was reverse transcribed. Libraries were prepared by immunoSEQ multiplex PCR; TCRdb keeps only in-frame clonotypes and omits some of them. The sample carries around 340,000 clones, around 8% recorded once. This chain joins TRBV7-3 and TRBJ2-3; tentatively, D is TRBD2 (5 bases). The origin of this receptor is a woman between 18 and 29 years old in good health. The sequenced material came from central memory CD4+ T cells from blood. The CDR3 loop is CASSSQGGSDTQYF. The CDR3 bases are TGTGCCAGCAGCTCACAAGGTGGGAGTGATACGCAGTATTTT.